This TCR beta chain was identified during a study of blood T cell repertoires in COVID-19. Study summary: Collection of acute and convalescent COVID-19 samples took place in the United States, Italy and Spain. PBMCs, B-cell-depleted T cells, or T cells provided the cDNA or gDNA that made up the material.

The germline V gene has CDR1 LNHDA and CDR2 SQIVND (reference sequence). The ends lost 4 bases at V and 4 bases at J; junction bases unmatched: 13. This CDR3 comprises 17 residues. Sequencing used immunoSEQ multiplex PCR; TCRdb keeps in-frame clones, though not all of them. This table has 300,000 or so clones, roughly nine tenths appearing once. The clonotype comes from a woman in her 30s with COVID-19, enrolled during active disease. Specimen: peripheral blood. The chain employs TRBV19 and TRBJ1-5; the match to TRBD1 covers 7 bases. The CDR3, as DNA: TGTGCCAGTAGTAAAGAGACAGGGTGGGGAAAAAATCAGCCCCAGCATTTT. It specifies CASSKETGWGKNQPQHF. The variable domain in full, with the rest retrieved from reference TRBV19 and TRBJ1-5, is DGGITQSPKYLFRKEGQNVTLSCEQNLNHDAMYWYRQDPGQGLRLIYYSQIVNDFQKGDIAEGYSVSREKKESFPLTVTSAQKNPTAFYLCASSKETGWGKNQPQHFGDGTRLSIL.